This is a list of T cell receptor beta chains from one sample in a study of T cells in Graves' hyperthyroidism and ophthalmopathy. MiXCR, applied by TCRdb to the multiplex PCR reads, yields one record per CDR3 protein. This repertoire shows 600,000 to 650,000 distinct CDR3 sequences, less than 25% found once; its top ten account for more than 30%. Material: blood. These receptors originate from a man aged 30 to 45 with Graves' ophthalmopathy. CDR3s include the opening cysteine and the closing phenylalanine or tryptophan. Each record gives: V gene, D gene, clone size, J gene, CDR3 DNA, CDR3 protein. D genes are given only for firm matches. Not all rows give a size; the values are once, few, many and, for expanded clones, a class.

TRBV30	NA	many	TRBJ2-7	TGTGCCTGGAGTCCTTCAGGGAGCTCCTACGAGCAGTACTTC	CAWSPSGSSYEQYF
TRBV27	NA	many	TRBJ1-5	TGTGCCAGCAGTTTCAGGTTCAATCAGCCCCAGCATTTT	CASSFRFNQPQHF
TRBV7-9	NA	few	TRBJ1-2	TGTGCCAGCAGCTTAGACAGATTATATGGCTACACCTTC	CASSLDRLYGYTF
TRBV28	TRBD2	few	TRBJ2-7	TGTGCCAGCAGTTTCTCACTAGCGGTGAGCTCCTACGAGCAGTACTTC	CASSFSLAVSSYEQYF
TRBV28	NA	NA	TRBJ2-1	TGTGCCAGCAGTTCCCTATTAGGTGAGCAGTTCTTC	CASSSLLGEQFF
TRBV6-2/TRBV6-3	TRBD1	NA	TRBJ1-5	TGTGCCAGCAGTAACGGACAGGCCAGCCGTCAGCCCCAGCATTTT	CASSNGQASRQPQHF
TRBV5-6	TRBD1	few	TRBJ1-1	TGTGCCAGCAGCCTAACCCGGACAGGGGGGCTTTTGGAAGCTTTCTTT	CASSLTRTGGLLEAFF
TRBV5-6	TRBD2	NA	TRBJ2-1	TGTGCCAGCAGCTTGGTTGCGGGAGACTACAATGAGCAGTTCTTC	CASSLVAGDYNEQFF
TRBV2	NA	few	TRBJ1-4	TGTGCCAGCAGTGAGGGGGGGATAGAAAAACTGTTTTTT	CASSEGGIEKLFF
TRBV11-2	NA	many	TRBJ2-5	TGTGCCAGCAGCTATGGGGGAGGAAGAGAGACCCAGTACTTC	CASSYGGGRETQYF
TRBV20-1	NA	few	TRBJ2-1	TGCAGTGTTAACCGGGACTCCCCCTGGAATGAGCAGTTCTTC	CSVNRDSPWNEQFF
TRBV30	NA	NA	TRBJ2-5	TGTGCCTGGAGTCGGGAAACAGTTATCCAAGAGACCCAGTACTTC	CAWSRETVIQETQYF
TRBV5-1	TRBD2	NA	TRBJ2-3	TGCGCCAGCAGCCGAGCGGGAGGGCCCCCAGATACGCAGTATTTT	CASSRAGGPPDTQYF
TRBV30	NA	many	TRBJ2-7	TGTGCCTGGAGTGTATCTGAGGGGTCCGAGCAGTACTTC	CAWSVSEGSEQYF
TRBV7-2	NA	few	TRBJ2-1	TGTGCCAGCAGCTTAGCGTTGGTTCGGGAGCAGTTCTTC	CASSLALVREQFF
TRBV11-2	NA	many	TRBJ2-1	TGTGCCAGCAGCTCCGTTTGGGATTTCGGAATCAATGAGCAGTTCTTC	CASSSVWDFGINEQFF
TRBV30	TRBD2	few	TRBJ2-3	TGTGCCTGGAGTGGACTAGCGGGAGTAGCCGATACGCAGTATTTT	CAWSGLAGVADTQYF
TRBV20-1	TRBD2	NA	TRBJ2-3	TGCAGTGCTTCTCCAAGCGGGATGGGGGCAGATACGCAGTATTTT	CSASPSGMGADTQYF
TRBV5-5	NA	few	TRBJ1-3	TGTGCCAGCAGTTTAAACCACAGGGTAAACTCTGGAAACACCATATATTTT	CASSLNHRVNSGNTIYF
TRBV7-2	NA	NA	TRBJ1-6	TGTGCCAGCAGCGCCGGGACTCCACTCGGTTCACCCCTCCACTTT	CASSAGTPLGSPLHF
TRBV15	TRBD1	NA	TRBJ2-2	TGTGCCACCAGCAGAGGTGTGGACAGGGGTACCGGGGAGCTGTTTTTT	CATSRGVDRGTGELFF
TRBV7-9	TRBD2	few	TRBJ2-1	TGTGCCAGCAGCTTAGCGCCCGGGGGGGTGGATGAGCAGTTCTTC	CASSLAPGGVDEQFF
TRBV29-1	NA	few	TRBJ1-5	TGCAGCGCTACCGGGGGTGAGGGACAGCCCCAGCATTTT	CSATGGEGQPQHF
TRBV6-1	NA	NA	TRBJ1-5	TGTGCCAGCAGTGAAAGATTCAGGGCACAGCCCCAGCATTTT	CASSERFRAQPQHF
TRBV30	NA	few	TRBJ2-2	TGTGCCTGGAGCCCCAGGTCTCGGTGGAACACCGGGGAGCTGTTTTTT	CAWSPRSRWNTGELFF
TRBV28	NA	NA	TRBJ2-2	TGTGCCAGCCATAGCGGAGACCTCAAAGAACGCACCGGGGAGCTGTTTTTT	CASHSGDLKERTGELFF
TRBV14	NA	few	TRBJ2-1	TGTGCCAGCAGCCACTTGGTAGGCAATGAGCAGTTCTTC	CASSHLVGNEQFF
TRBV3-1	NA	NA	TRBJ2-2	TGTGCCAGCAGCCCCCAGGGCGGGGAGCTGTTTTTT	CASSPQGGELFF
TRBV5-8	NA	many	TRBJ1-2	TGTGCCAGCAACCCGACAGCAGTAAACTATGGCTACACCTTC	CASNPTAVNYGYTF
TRBV15	NA	NA	TRBJ2-2	TGTGCCACCAGCAGAGAAAACTTGAACACCGGGGAGCTGTTTTTT	CATSRENLNTGELFF
TRBV19	NA	few	TRBJ2-2	TGTGCCAGTAGTCCCCAGGTCCTAAACACCGGGGAGCTGTTTTTT	CASSPQVLNTGELFF
TRBV5-1	TRBD2	NA	TRBJ2-3	TGCGCCAGCAGCTGGGGACTAGCGGGAGGGGAAAAGACAGATACGCAGTATTTT	CASSWGLAGGEKTDTQYF
TRBV27	NA	NA	TRBJ1-1	TGTGCCAGCACGCCCATGGGGAACACTGAAGCTTTCTTT	CASTPMGNTEAFF
TRBV7-9	NA	few	TRBJ2-7	TGTGCCAGCAGCCAAAACGACAGTCCCTACGAGCAGTACTTC	CASSQNDSPYEQYF
TRBV11-3	NA	NA	TRBJ1-5	TGTGCCAGCAGCTTAGAATGTCAGGCGGACCGGACCCAGCATTTT	CASSLECQADRTQHF
TRBV18	NA	few	TRBJ2-6	TGTGCCAGCAGCCTACACTCTGGGGCCAACGTCCTGACTTTC	CASSLHSGANVLTF
TRBV29-1	NA	many	TRBJ2-1	TGCAGCGTTGTGCGGGTCGGCTCCTACAATGAGCAGTTCTTC	CSVVRVGSYNEQFF
TRBV28	TRBD2	many	TRBJ2-1	TGTGCCAGCAGTTTTGGGGAGGGCCCCAACAATGAGCAGTTCTTC	CASSFGEGPNNEQFF
TRBV29-1	NA	few	TRBJ1-1	TGCAGCGTTGAAGATTCGTCGGACACAAGGAACACTGAAGCTTTCTTT	CSVEDSSDTRNTEAFF
TRBV28	NA	NA	TRBJ2-5	TGTGCCAGCAGTTTATCTGACTTCCAAGAGACCCAGTACTTC	CASSLSDFQETQYF
TRBV27	NA	NA	TRBJ1-1	TGTGCCAGCAGTTCGATTGGACCGAACACTGAAGCTTTCTTT	CASSSIGPNTEAFF